This T cell receptor (beta chain) comes out of a study of blood T cell repertoires in COVID-19. The overall study: The United States, Italy and Spain were the sources of the acute and convalescent COVID-19 samples. T cells, B-cell-depleted T cells, or PBMCs provided the cDNA or gDNA that served as material.

Per the authors' pipeline: Cell counts per sample came from amplifying reference gene primers. The protocol was immunoSEQ multiplex PCR, while the TCRdb copy is restricted to in-frame clones and leaves out a portion. The V and J calls and clone size are taken from that table; D and trimming were inferred from the DNA. The data hold fewer than 300,000 clones, with 88% observed a single time. The V segment lost 1 base and the J segment 5 bases; nucleotides outside the gene matches: 8. In germline, CDR1 is MGHDK, CDR2 SYGVNS. The CDR3 sequence is 16 residues long. The TCR was taken from a woman aged 40 to 55 who had recovered from COVID-19. The sequenced sample was peripheral blood. This sequence joins TRBV25-1 and TRBJ2-3; 8 positions match TRBD2. CDR3 DNA sequence: TGTGCCAGCAGTGAATTAGCTAGCGGGCTAGTAGATACGCAGTATTTT. Translating gives CASSELASGLVDTQYF.